Given below is one T cell receptor (beta chain) in context. The entry originates in a study of technical replicates of blood from four donors. CDR1 LNHDA and CDR2 SQIVND come from the germline V gene (reference sequence). The CDR3 spans 15 residues. The V segment lost 5 bases and the J segment 4 bases; nucleotides outside the gene matches: 5. Assay used: immunoSEQ multiplex PCR; TCRdb lists only in-frame clones, some missing. The sample has tens of thousands of clones; 91% are singletons. The chain links TRBV19 to TRBJ2-1; 10 nucleotides match TRBD2. This sequence was found in a human donor in good health. Some clones in this sample may be carry-over from other donors' samples. Material: T cells isolated from PBMCs. The CDR3 spells CASSVGTSAYNEQFF. DNA of the CDR3: TGTGCCAGTAGTGTGGGGACTAGCGCGTACAATGAGCAGTTCTTC.